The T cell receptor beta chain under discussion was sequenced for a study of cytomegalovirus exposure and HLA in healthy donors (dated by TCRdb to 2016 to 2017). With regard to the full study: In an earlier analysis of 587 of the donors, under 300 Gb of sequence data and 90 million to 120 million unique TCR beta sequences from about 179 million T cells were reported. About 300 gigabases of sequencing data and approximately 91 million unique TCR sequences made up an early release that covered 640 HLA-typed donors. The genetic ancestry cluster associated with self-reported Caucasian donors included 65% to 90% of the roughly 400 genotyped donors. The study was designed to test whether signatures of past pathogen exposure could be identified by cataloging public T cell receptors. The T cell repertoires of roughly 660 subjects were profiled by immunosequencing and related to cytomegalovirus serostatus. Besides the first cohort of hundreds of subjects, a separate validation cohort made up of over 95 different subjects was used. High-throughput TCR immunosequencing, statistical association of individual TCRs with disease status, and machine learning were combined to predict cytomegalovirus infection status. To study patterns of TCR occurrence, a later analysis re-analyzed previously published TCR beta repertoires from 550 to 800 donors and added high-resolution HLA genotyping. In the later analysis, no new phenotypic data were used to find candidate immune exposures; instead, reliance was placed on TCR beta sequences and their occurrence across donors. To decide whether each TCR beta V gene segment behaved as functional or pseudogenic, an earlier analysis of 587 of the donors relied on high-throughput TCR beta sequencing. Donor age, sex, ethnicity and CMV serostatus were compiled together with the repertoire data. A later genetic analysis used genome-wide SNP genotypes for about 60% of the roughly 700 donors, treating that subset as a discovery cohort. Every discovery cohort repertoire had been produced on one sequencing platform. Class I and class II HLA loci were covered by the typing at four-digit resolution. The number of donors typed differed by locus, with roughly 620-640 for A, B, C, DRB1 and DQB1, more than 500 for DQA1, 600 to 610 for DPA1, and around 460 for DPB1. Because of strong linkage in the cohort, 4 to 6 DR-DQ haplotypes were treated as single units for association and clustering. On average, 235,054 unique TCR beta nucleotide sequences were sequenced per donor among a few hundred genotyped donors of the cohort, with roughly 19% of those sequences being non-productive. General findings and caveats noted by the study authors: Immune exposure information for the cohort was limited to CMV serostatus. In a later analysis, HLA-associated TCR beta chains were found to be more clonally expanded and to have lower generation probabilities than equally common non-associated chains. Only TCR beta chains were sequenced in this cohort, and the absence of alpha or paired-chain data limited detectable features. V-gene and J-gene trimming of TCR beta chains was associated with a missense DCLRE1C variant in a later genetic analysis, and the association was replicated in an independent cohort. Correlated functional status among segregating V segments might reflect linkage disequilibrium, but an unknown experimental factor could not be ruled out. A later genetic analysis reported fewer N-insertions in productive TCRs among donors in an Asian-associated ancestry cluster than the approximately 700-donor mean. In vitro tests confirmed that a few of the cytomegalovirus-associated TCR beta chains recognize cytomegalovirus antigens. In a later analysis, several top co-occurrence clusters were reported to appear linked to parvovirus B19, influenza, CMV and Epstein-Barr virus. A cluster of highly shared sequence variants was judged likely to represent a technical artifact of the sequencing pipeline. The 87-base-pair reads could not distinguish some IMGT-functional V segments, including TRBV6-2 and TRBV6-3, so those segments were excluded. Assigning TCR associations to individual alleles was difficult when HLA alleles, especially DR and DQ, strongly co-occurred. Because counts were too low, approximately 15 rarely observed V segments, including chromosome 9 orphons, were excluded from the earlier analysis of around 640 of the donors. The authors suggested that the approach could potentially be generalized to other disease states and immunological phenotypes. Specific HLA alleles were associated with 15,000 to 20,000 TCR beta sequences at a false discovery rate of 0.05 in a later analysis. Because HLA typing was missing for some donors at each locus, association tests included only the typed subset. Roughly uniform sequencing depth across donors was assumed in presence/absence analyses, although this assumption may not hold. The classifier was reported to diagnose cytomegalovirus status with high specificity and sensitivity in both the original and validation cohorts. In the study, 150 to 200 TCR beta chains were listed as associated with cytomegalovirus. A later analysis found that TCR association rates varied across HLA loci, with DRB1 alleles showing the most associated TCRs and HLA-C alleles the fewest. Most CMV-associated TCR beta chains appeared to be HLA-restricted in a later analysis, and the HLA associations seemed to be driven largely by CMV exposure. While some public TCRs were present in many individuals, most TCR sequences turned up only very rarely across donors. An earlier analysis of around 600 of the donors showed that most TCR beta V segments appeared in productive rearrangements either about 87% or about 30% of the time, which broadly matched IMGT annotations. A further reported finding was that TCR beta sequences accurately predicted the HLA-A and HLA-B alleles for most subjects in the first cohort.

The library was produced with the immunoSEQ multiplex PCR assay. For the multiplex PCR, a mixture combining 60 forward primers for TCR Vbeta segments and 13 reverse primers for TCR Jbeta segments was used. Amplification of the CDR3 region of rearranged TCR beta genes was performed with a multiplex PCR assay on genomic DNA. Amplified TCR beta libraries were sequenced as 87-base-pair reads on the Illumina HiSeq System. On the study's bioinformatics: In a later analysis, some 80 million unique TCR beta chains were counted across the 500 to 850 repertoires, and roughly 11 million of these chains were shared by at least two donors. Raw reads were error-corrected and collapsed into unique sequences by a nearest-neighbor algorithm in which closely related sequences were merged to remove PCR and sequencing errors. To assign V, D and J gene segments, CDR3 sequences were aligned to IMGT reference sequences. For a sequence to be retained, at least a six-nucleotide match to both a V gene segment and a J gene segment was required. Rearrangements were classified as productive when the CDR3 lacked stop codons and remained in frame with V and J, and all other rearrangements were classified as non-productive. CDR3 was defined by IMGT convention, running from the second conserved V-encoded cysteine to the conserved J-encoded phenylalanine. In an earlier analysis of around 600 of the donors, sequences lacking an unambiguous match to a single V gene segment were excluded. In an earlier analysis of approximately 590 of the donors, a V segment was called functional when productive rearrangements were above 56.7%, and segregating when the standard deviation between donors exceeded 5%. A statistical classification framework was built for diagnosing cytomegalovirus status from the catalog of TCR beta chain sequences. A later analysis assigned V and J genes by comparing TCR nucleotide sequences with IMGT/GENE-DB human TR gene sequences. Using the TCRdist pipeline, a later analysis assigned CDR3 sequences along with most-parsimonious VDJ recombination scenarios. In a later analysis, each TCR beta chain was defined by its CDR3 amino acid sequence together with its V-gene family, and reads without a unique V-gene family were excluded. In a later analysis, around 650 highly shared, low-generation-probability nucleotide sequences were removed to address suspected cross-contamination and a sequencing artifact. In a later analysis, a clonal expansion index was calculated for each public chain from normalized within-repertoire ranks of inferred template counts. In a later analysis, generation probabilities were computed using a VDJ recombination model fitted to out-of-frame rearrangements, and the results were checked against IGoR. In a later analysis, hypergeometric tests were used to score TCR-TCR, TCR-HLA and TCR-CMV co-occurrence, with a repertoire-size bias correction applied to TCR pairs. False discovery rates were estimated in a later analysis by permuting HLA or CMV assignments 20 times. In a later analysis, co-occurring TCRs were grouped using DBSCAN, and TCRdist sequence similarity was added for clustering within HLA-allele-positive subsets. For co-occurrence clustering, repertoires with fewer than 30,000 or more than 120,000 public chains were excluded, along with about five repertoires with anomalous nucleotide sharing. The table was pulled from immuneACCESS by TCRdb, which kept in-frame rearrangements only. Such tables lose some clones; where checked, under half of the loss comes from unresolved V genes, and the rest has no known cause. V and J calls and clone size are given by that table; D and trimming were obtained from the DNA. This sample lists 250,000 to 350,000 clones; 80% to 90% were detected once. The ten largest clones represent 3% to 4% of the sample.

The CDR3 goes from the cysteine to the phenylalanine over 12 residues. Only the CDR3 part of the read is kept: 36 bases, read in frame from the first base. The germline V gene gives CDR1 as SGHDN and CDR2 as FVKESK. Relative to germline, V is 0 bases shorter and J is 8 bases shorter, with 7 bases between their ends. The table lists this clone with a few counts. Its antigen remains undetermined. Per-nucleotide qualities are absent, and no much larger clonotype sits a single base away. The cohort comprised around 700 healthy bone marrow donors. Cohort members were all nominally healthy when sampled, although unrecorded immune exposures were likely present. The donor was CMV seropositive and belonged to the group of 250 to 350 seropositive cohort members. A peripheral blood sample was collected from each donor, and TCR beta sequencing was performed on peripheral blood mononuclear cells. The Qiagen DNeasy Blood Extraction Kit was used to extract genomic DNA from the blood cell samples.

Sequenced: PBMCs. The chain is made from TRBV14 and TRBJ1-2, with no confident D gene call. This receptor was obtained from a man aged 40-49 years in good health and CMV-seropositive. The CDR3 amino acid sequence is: CASSQDRHGYTF. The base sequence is TGTGCCAGCAGCCAAGACAGGCACGGCTACACCTTC.